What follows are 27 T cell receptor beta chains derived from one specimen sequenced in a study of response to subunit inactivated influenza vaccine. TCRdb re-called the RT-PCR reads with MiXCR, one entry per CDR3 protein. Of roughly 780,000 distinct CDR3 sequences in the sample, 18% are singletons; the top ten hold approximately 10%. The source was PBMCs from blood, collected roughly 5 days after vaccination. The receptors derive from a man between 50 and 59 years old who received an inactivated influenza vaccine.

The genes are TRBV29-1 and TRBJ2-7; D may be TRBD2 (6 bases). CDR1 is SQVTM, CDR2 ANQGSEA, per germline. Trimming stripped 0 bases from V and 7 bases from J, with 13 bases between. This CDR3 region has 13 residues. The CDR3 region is CSVEEPSRGEQYF. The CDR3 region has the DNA TGCAGCGTTGAAGAACCATCCCGGGGGGAGCAGTACTTC.

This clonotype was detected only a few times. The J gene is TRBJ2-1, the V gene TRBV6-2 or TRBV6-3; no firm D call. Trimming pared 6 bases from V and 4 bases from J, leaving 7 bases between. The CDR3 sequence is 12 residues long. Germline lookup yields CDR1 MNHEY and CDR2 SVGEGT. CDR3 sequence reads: CASSMIYNEQFF. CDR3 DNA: TGTGCCAGCAGCATGATTTACAATGAGCAGTTCTTC.

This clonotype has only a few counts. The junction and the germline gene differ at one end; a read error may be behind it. In DNA, the CDR3 is TGTGCCGTCAGGGACTCCGATATAGGTACGCAGTATTTT. It encodes CAVRDSDIGTQYF. The chain uses TRBV10-3 and TRBJ2-3; TRBD2 is a possible D gene (6 bases). The CDR3 runs 13 residues. CDR1 ENHRY and CDR2 SYGVKD come from the germline V gene.

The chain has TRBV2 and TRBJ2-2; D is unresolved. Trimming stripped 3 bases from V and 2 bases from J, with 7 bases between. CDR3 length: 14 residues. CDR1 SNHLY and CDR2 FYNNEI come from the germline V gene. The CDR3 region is CASSDHTNTGELFF. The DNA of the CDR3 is TGTGCCAGCAGTGACCACACCAACACCGGGGAGCTGTTTTTT.

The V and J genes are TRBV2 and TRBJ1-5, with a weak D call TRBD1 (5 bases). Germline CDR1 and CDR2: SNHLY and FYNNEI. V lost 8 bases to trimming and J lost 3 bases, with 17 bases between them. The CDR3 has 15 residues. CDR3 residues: CASQGRDGYNQPQHF. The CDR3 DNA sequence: TGTGCCAGCCAGGGTAGGGACGGCTACAATCAGCCCCAGCATTTT.

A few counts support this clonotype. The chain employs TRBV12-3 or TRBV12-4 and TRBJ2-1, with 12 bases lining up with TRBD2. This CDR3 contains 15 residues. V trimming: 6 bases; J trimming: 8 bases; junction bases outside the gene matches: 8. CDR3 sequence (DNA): TGTGCCAGCAGGACCGGGACTAGCGGGTGGGATGAGCAGTTCTTC. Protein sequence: CASRTGTSGWDEQFF.

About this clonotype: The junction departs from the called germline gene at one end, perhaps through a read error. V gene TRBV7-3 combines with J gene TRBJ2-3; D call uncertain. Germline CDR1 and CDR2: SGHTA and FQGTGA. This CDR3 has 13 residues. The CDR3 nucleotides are TGTGCCAGTAGCTTAAGTAGGGAAGATACGCAGTATTTT. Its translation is CASSLSREDTQYF.

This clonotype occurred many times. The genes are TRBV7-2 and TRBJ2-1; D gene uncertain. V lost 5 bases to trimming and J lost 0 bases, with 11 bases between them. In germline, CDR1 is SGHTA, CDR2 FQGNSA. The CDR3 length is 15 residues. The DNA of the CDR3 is TGTGCCAGCAGCCAAGCCTATAGCTCCTACAATGAGCAGTTCTTC. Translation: CASSQAYSSYNEQFF.

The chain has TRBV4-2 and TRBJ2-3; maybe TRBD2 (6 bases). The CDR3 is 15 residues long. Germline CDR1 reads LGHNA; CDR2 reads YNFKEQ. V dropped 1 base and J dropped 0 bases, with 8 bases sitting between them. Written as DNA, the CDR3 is TGTGCCAGCAGCCAAGGTAGCGGAAGCACAGATACGCAGTATTTT. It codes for CASSQGSGSTDTQYF.

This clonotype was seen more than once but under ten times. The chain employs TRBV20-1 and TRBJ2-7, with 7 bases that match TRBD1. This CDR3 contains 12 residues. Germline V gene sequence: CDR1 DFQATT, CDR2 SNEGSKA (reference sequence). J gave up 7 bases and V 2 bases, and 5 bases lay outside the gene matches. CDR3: CSARRQGSEQYF. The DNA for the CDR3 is TGCAGTGCTAGAAGACAGGGTTCGGAGCAGTACTTC.

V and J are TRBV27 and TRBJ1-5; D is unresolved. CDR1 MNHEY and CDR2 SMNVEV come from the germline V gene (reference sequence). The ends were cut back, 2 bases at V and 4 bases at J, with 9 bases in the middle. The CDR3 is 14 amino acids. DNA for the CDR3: TGTGCCAGCAGTTTAAGGATTGGGAATCAGCCCCAGCATTTT. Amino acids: CASSLRIGNQPQHF.

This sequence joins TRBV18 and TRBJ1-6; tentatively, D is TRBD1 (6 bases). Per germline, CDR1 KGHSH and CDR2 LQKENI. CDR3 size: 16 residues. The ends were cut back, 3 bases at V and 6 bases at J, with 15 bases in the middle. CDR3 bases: TGTGCCAGCTCACCGTTACAGGGACTGTTTAATTCACCCCTCCACTTT. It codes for CASSPLQGLFNSPLHF.

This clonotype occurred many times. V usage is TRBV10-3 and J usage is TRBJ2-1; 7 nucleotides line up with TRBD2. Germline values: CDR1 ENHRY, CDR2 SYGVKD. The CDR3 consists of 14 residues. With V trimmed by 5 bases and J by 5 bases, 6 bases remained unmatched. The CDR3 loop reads CAISPQSGNNEQFF. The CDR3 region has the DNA TGTGCCATCAGTCCCCAAAGCGGGAACAATGAGCAGTTCTTC.

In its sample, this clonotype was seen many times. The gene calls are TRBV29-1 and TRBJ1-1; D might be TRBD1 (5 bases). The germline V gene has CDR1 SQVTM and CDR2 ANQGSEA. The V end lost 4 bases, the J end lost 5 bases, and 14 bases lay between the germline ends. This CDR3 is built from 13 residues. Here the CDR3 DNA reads TGCAGCGTTGGTCCGGGGGGTGGTACTGAAGCTTTCTTT. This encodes CSVGPGGGTEAFF.

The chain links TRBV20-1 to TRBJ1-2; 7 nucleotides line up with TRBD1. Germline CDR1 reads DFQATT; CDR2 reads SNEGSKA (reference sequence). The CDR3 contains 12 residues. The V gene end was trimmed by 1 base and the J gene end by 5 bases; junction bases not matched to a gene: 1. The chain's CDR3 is CSARGDRYGYTF. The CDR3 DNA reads TGCAGTGCTAGAGGGGACAGATATGGCTACACCTTC.

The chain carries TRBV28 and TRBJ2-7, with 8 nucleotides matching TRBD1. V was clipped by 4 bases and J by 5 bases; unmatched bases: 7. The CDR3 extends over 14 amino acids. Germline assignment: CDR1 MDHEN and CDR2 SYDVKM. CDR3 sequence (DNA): TGTGCCAGCAGTTCAGGGGGCCAAGACGACGAGCAGTACTTC. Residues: CASSSGGQDDEQYF.

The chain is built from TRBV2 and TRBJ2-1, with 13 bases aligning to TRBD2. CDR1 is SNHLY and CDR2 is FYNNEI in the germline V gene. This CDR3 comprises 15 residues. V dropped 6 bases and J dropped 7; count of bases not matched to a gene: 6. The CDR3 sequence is CASRETSGRRNEQFF. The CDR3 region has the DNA TGTGCCAGCAGGGAGACTAGCGGGAGGAGGAATGAGCAGTTCTTC.

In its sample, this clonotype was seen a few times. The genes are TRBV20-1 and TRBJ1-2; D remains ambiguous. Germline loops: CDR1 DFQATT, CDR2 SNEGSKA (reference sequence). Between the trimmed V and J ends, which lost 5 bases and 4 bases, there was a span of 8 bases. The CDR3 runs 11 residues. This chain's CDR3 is CSAWISYGYTF. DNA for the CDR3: TGCAGTGCTTGGATTTCCTATGGCTACACCTTC.

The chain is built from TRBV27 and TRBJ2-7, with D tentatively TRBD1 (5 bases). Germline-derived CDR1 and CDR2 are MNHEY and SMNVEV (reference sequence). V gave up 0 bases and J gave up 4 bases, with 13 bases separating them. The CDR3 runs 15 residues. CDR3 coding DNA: TGTGCCAGCAGTTTATCGGGGCGGCCGAATTACGAGCAGTACTTC. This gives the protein CASSLSGRPNYEQYF.

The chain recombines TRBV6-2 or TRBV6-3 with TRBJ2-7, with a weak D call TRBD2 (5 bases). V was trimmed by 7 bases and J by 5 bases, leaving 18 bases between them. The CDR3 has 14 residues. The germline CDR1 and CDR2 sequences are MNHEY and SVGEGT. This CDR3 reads CASNLGNSGNEQYF. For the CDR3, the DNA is TGTGCCAGCAACCTGGGGAACAGCGGCAACGAGCAGTACTTC.

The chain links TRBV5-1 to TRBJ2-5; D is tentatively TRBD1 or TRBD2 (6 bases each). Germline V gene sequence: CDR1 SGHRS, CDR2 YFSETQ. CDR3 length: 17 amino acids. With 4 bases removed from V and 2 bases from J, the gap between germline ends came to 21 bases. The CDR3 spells CASSPRRRGLGQETQYF. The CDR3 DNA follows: TGCGCCAGCAGCCCGAGAAGACGGGGGCTTGGGCAAGAGACCCAGTACTTC.

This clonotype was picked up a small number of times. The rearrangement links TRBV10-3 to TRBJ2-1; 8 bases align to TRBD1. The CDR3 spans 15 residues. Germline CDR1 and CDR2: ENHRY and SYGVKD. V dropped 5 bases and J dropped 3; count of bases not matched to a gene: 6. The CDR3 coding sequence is TGTGCCATCAGTCAGACAGGGGCCGGCTACAATGAGCAGTTCTTC. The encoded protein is CAISQTGAGYNEQFF.

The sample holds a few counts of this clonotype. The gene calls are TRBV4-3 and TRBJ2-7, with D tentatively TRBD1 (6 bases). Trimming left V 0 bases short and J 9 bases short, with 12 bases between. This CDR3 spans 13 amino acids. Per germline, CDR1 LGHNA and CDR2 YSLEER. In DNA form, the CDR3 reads TGCGCCAGCAGCCAAGAAAGGCAGGGGCGGCAGTACTTC. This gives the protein CASSQERQGRQYF.

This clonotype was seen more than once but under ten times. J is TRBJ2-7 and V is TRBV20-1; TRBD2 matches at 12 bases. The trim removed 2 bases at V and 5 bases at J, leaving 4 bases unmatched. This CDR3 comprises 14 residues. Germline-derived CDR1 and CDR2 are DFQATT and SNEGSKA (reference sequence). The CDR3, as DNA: TGCAGTGCTAGACGGACTAGCGGGGCCCACGAGCAGTACTTC. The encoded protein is CSARRTSGAHEQYF.

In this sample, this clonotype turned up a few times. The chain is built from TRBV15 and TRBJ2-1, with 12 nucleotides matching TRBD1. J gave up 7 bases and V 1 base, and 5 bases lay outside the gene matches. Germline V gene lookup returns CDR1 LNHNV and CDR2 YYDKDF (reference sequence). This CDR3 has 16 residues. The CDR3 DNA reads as TGTGCCACCAGCAGAGCCGGGACAGGGGGCAGGAATGAGCAGTTCTTC. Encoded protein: CATSRAGTGGRNEQFF.

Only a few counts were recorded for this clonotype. CDR3 sequence (DNA): TGTGCCAGCAGCCAATTCGGGGGCGCTGAGACCCAGTACTTC. Translation: CASSQFGGAETQYF. The chain has TRBV4-2 and TRBJ2-5; the D call may be TRBD1 or TRBD2 (6 bases each). Germline V gene data show CDR1 as LGHNA and CDR2 as YNFKEQ. This CDR3 comprises 14 residues. The V and J ends lost 2 bases and 5 bases respectively, with 12 bases between them.

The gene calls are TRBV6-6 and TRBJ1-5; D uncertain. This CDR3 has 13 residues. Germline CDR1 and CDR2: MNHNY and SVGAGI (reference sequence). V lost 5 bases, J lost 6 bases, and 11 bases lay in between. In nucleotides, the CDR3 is TGTGCCAGCAGTCCAAGGGTGGGTCAGCCCCAGCATTTT. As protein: CASSPRVGQPQHF.